This T cell receptor (beta chain) was found in a study of T cell repertoires in aging, cancer and after chemotherapy. As for the study in general: Donor ages fell into six groups from 30 or younger up to 70 or older. Healthy donor repertoires were recorded over several months to years and showed clear clonal overlap. Study findings and constraints: Rebound thymic output was suggested by rising median generation probability during chemotherapy in each cancer cohort. No conclusions about immunological memory after chemotherapy can be drawn from the repertoire data.

Rearranged V-D-J TRB sequences were amplified with a mixed TRB-A/B primer pool. One entry per CDR3 protein results from TCRdb running MiXCR on the multiplex PCR reads. Of about 4,300 distinct CDR3 sequences in the sample, 29% are singletons; the top ten hold around 45%. TCR beta rearrangements were amplified from peripheral blood genomic DNA. The CDR3 spans 14 residues. Germline V CDR1 and CDR2: MNHEY, SVGAGI. To note about this clonotype: Its antigen is still unknown. Germline and junction disagree at one end, which may indicate a read error.

Sequenced material: blood. The clonotype was recovered from a human donor in good health. The gene calls are TRBV6-5 and TRBJ2-7; D is uncertain. CDR3 loop: CASSTHHSAYEPYF. The DNA of the CDR3 is TGTGCCAGCAGTACCCACCACAGTGCCTACGAGCCGTACTTC.